These 32 T cell receptor beta chains were all obtained from the same sample, sequenced in a study of blood T cell repertoires in COVID-19. This table comes from immunoSEQ multiplex PCR, and its TCRdb copy is limited to in-frame clones, with some not included. Among just over 300,000 clones, under 90% were seen once, and the ten largest hold around 1.9%. The sequencing sample was made of peripheral blood. The receptors originated from a woman in her 30s with COVID-19, enrolled during active disease.

The chain combines TRBV5-1 with TRBJ2-3; D is possibly TRBD2 (5 bases). The V end was cut by 4 bases, the J end by 2 bases, with 11 bases between. Germline assignment: CDR1 SGHRS and CDR2 YFSETQ. This CDR3 has 14 amino acids. The CDR3 DNA reads TGCGCCAGCAGCCGGACTGGAGACACAGATACGCAGTATTTT. As protein: CASSRTGDTDTQYF.

V usage is TRBV3-1 (or the pseudogene TRBV3-2) and J usage is TRBJ2-2; no reliable D call. The V and J ends lost 2 bases and 1 base respectively, with 14 bases between them. This CDR3 is 17 amino acids long. The V gene's germline CDR1 is LGHDT and CDR2 YNNKEL (reference sequence). CDR3: CASSQWRGTKNTGELFF. The CDR3 coding sequence is TGTGCCAGCAGCCAATGGCGAGGCACTAAGAACACCGGGGAGCTGTTTTTT.

This chain connects TRBV4-1 to TRBJ2-7, with D possibly matching TRBD1 (5 bases). The V gene's germline CDR1 is MGHRA and CDR2 YSYEKL. Trimming left V 0 bases short and J 2 bases short, with 20 bases between. This CDR3 has 18 amino acids. The CDR3 nucleotides are TGCGCCAGCAGCCAAGAAAGAAAGGGGCCGAAATTCACCTACGAGCAGTACTTC. As protein: CASSQERKGPKFTYEQYF.

This sequence joins TRBV9 and TRBJ1-6; 7 bases are shared with TRBD1. The V gene's germline CDR1 is SGDLS and CDR2 YYNGEE. The CDR3 length is 14 residues. J gave up 10 bases and V 5 bases, and 9 bases lay outside the gene matches. The DNA of the CDR3 is TGTGCCAGCAGTGAAAACAGGGGAGTATCACCCCTCCACTTT. Translation: CASSENRGVSPLHF.

V usage is TRBV19 and J usage is TRBJ1-1; 7 bases match TRBD1. This CDR3 spans 14 amino acids. Germline CDR1 is LNHDA and CDR2 is SQIVND (reference sequence). The J segment lost 4 bases and the V segment lost 5 bases, leaving 7 bases of the junction unmatched. The CDR3 loop reads CASSVGGAFTEAFF. In DNA, the CDR3 is TGTGCCAGTAGTGTAGGGGGCGCATTCACTGAAGCTTTCTTT.

This clone was recorded once. The chain joins TRBV5-1 to TRBJ1-4, with 8 bases lining up with TRBD1. Germline V gene sequence: CDR1 SGHRS, CDR2 YFSETQ. The CDR3 loop spans 16 amino acids. Trimming removed 4 bases from V and 8 bases from J; junction bases left unmatched: 13. CDR3 amino acids: CASSQGPGQEREKLFF. CDR3 DNA: TGCGCCAGCAGCCAGGGGCCGGGACAGGAGAGGGAAAAACTGTTTTTT.

This CDR3 reads CASSDTGGGADTQYF. CDR3 nucleotide sequence: TGTGCCAGCAGTGACACCGGCGGGGGGGCAGATACGCAGTATTTT. This chain connects TRBV6-4 to TRBJ2-3; TRBD2 matches 9 bases. Germline V gene sequence: CDR1 MRHNA, CDR2 SNTAGT. The CDR3 runs 15 residues. V was pared by 2 bases and J by 4 bases, with 4 bases of the junction left unmatched.

The chain combines TRBV5-6 with TRBJ1-2, with D possibly TRBD1 on 6 matching bases. Germline V gene lookup returns CDR1 SGHDT and CDR2 YYEEEE. Trimming left V 4 bases short and J 0 bases short, with 10 bases between. This CDR3 contains 14 residues. CDR3 sequence reads: CASSPGQSNYGYTF. The CDR3 coding sequence is TGTGCCAGCAGCCCCGGACAGTCTAACTATGGCTACACCTTC.

Only one count was recorded for this clone. The V and J genes are TRBV6-4 and TRBJ2-1; the D is unclear. Between the trimmed V and J ends, which lost 7 bases and 6 bases, there was a span of 13 bases. CDR1 and CDR2 from the germline V gene are MRHNA and SNTAGT. This CDR3 has 13 amino acids. In nucleotides, the CDR3 is TGTGCCAGCACCCATCACAGCCGCAATGAGCAGTTCTTC. Protein product: CASTHHSRNEQFF.

The V gene is TRBV5-1, the J gene TRBJ2-3, with 8 bases lining up with TRBD2. Trimming cost V 1 base and J 2 bases; bases outside gene matches: 3. Per the germline V gene, CDR1 is SGHRS and CDR2 is YFSETQ. The CDR3 is 15 amino acids. This CDR3 is CASSLRRGDTDTQYF. The CDR3, as DNA: TGCGCCAGCAGCTTGCGGCGGGGGGACACAGATACGCAGTATTTT.

V and J are TRBV7-3 and TRBJ2-2, with TRBD1 as a possible D gene (6 bases). Trimming removed 4 bases at V and 5 bases at J, with 14 bases between. Germline CDR1 SGHTA, CDR2 FQGTGA. This CDR3 has 15 amino acids. The CDR3 nucleotides read TGTGCCAGCAGCTCAAGGGGGTTCGGTACCGGGGAGCTGTTTTTT. This sequence encodes CASSSRGFGTGELFF.

The rearrangement joins TRBV7-8 to TRBJ1-3; D might be TRBD1 (5 bases). The CDR3 covers 17 residues. CDR1 and CDR2 (germline): SGHVS, FQNEAQ. V shed 1 base and J shed 0 bases, with 13 bases lying between them. The CDR3 bases are TGTGCCAGCAGCTTAGGGGGCAGTGCATACTCTGGAAACACCATATATTTT. This sequence encodes CASSLGGSAYSGNTIYF.

This sequence joins TRBV7-2 and TRBJ2-1; 9 bases line up with TRBD2. Unmatched junction bases numbered 6, after V lost 6 bases and J lost 0 bases. The germline V gene encodes CDR1 SGHTA and CDR2 FQGNSA. This CDR3 spans 16 amino acids. The CDR3 nucleotides are TGTGCCAGCAGACAAATAGCGGGGGCCTCCTACAATGAGCAGTTCTTC. Protein product: CASRQIAGASYNEQFF. Full variable domain (outside the CDR3, taken from reference TRBV7-2 and TRBJ2-1): GAGVSQSPSNKVTEKGKDVELRCDPISGHTALYWYRQSLGQGLEFLIYFQGNSAPDKSGLPSDRFSAERTGGSVSTLTIQRTQQEDSAVYLCASRQIAGASYNEQFFGPGTRLTVL.

The rearrangement uses TRBV27 and TRBJ2-7; 9 positions agree with TRBD1. CDR3 length equals 15 residues. Germline assignment: CDR1 MNHEY and CDR2 SMNVEV (reference sequence). Losses at the gene ends were 7 bases for V and 0 bases for J; bases not matched to a gene: 7. The CDR3 is CASMDRGSGSYEQYF. The CDR3 DNA is TGTGCCAGCATGGACAGGGGATCTGGCTCCTACGAGCAGTACTTC.

The chain is built from TRBV27 and TRBJ1-3, with TRBD1 matching over 10 bases. J lost 2 bases, V lost 5 bases, and 6 bases had no gene match. The CDR3 covers 16 residues. CDR1 and CDR2 (germline): MNHEY, SMNVEV (reference sequence). This CDR3 reads CASSPLGQGTGNTIYF. As DNA, the CDR3 is TGTGCCAGCAGTCCCCTGGGACAGGGGACTGGAAACACCATATATTTT.

The V and J genes are TRBV20-1 and TRBJ2-7; D is unresolved. V was clipped by 3 bases and J by 7 bases, with 22 bases between them. Per the germline V gene, CDR1 is DFQATT and CDR2 is SNEGSKA (reference sequence). This CDR3 spans 15 amino acids. For the CDR3, the DNA is TGCAGTGCTAGTTCGCCGGAGACGCTAGGTGAGGAGCAGTACTTC. Encoded protein: CSASSPETLGEEQYF.

The rearrangement uses TRBV5-4 and TRBJ2-7, with 8 bases matching TRBD1. The germline CDR1 and CDR2 sequences are SGHNT and YYREEE (reference sequence). The CDR3 contains 15 residues. Unmatched junction bases numbered 6, after V lost 3 bases and J lost 1 base. The CDR3 loop is CASSSGRTGSYEQYF. CDR3 DNA sequence: TGTGCCAGCAGCTCGGGGCGGACAGGGTCCTACGAGCAGTACTTC. Full variable domain (rest looked up from reference TRBV5-4 and TRBJ2-7): ETGVTQSPTHLIKTRGQQVTLRCSSQSGHNTVSWYQQALGQGPQFIFQYYREEENGRGNFPPRFSGLQFPNYSSELNVNALELDDSALYLCASSSGRTGSYEQYFGPGTRLTVT.

This rearrangement joins TRBV6-5 to TRBJ2-5; the match to TRBD1 covers 7 bases. The CDR3 extends over 15 amino acids. V lost 6 bases and J lost 2; bases outside the gene matches: 9. CDR1 and CDR2 (germline): MNHEY, SVGAGI. The CDR3 spells CASRPNRGLQETQYF. The CDR3, as DNA: TGTGCCAGCAGGCCCAACAGGGGTTTGCAAGAGACCCAGTACTTC.

V is TRBV7-9 and J is TRBJ1-4, with a tentative D call TRBD1 (6 bases). The CDR3 loop spans 13 amino acids. The germline V gene has CDR1 SEHNR and CDR2 FQNEAQ (reference sequence). Trimming stripped 4 bases from V and 8 bases from J, with 11 bases between. The CDR3, as DNA: TGTGCCAGCAGCTCACAGGGAGTGGAAAAACTGTTTTTT. This sequence encodes CASSSQGVEKLFF.

This sequence joins TRBV4-2 and TRBJ1-4; D is unresolved. V was trimmed by 4 bases and J by 6 bases, leaving 15 bases between them. There are 15 residues in the CDR3. Per germline, CDR1 LGHNA and CDR2 YNFKEQ. DNA for the CDR3: TGTGCCAGCAGCCCCCACCAGCGTACGGATGAAAAACTGTTTTTT. It codes for CASSPHQRTDEKLFF.

The V and J genes are TRBV14 and TRBJ2-3; TRBD2 agrees at 9 bases. J was trimmed by 0 bases and V by 1 base; bases with no gene match: 2. Germline V CDR1 and CDR2: SGHDN, FVKESK. The CDR3 has 16 residues. CDR3 sequence (DNA): TGTGCCAGCAGCCAAGTAGCGGGGGTCAGCACAGATACGCAGTATTTT. As protein: CASSQVAGVSTDTQYF.

J is TRBJ1-2 and V is TRBV4-1; 7 bases agree with TRBD1. The germline gives CDR1 MGHRA, CDR2 YSYEKL. The CDR3 contains 17 residues. J gave up 2 bases and V 3 bases, and 12 bases lay outside the gene matches. The CDR3 bases are TGCGCCAGCAGCCAGGAACCCCAGACAGGGTTCAACTATGGCTACACCTTC. Amino acids: CASSQEPQTGFNYGYTF.

This chain uses TRBV7-3 with TRBJ1-2, with TRBD1 matching 8 bases. CDR1 is SGHTA, CDR2 FQGTGA, per germline. V was clipped by 5 bases and J by 8 bases; unmatched bases: 7. CDR3 length equals 13 residues. CDR3 nucleotides: TGTGCCAGCAGCCCCGACAGGGGTGGAGGCTACACCTTC. Encoded protein: CASSPDRGGGYTF.

The CDR3 coding sequence is TGTGCCAGCAGTTCCTACAGTCCTACGAACACTGAAGCTTTCTTT. It encodes CASSSYSPTNTEAFF. The V call is TRBV27, the J call TRBJ1-1, with unresolved D. V lost 4 bases, J lost 1 base, and 13 bases lay in between. Germline V CDR1 and CDR2: MNHEY, SMNVEV (reference sequence). The CDR3 totals 15 residues.

V is TRBV7-9 and J is TRBJ1-5; D is perhaps TRBD1 (6 bases). V was shortened by 5 bases and J by 2 bases, with 7 bases between the two germline ends. CDR1 and CDR2 from the germline V gene are SEHNR and FQNEAQ (reference sequence). The CDR3 length is 13 residues. CDR3 nucleotides: TGTGCCAGCAGCAAGGGGGGCAATCAGCCCCAGCATTTT. The encoded protein is CASSKGGNQPQHF. Combining the CDR3 with reference TRBV7-9 and TRBJ1-5 gives the whole variable domain DTGVSQNPRHKITKRGQNVTFRCDPISEHNRLYWYRQTLGQGPEFLTYFQNEAQLEKSRLLSDRFSAERPKGSFSTLEIQRTEQGDSAMYLCASSKGGNQPQHFGDGTRLSIL.

The chain links TRBV9 to TRBJ1-2; the D gene is possibly TRBD1 (6 bases). Trimming cost V 2 bases and J 8 bases, with 19 bases left between them. The CDR3 loop spans 15 amino acids. The germline CDR1 and CDR2 sequences are SGDLS and YYNGEE. This CDR3 reads CASSVTSAGAWGYTF. CDR3 DNA: TGTGCCAGCAGCGTGACCTCAGCAGGGGCATGGGGCTACACCTTC.

V gene TRBV18 combines with J gene TRBJ1-1, with 8 bases fitting TRBD1. The germline V gene encodes CDR1 KGHSH and CDR2 LQKENI. V was pared by 0 bases and J by 1 base, with 4 bases of the junction left unmatched. The CDR3 length is 16 residues. The CDR3 coding sequence is TGTGCCAGCTCACCACCCAGGGACAGGCAGAACACTGAAGCTTTCTTT. It yields the protein CASSPPRDRQNTEAFF.

In the case of this clone: Other DNA sequences in this sample translate to the same CDR3. The chain combines TRBV18 with TRBJ2-5, with D possibly matching TRBD2 (6 bases). V was shortened by 0 bases and J by 4 bases, with 6 bases between the two germline ends. The CDR3 covers 13 residues. Germline CDR1 and CDR2: KGHSH and LQKENI. The CDR3 region is CASSPPGGETQYF. Written as DNA, the CDR3 is TGTGCCAGCTCACCACCGGGGGGAGAGACCCAGTACTTC.

The chain carries TRBV5-1 and TRBJ2-4; TRBD2 matches at 10 bases. The V segment lost 4 bases and the J segment 0 bases; nucleotides outside the gene matches: 16. Germline CDR1 SGHRS, CDR2 YFSETQ. The CDR3 runs to 20 residues. CDR3 sequence (DNA): TGCGCCAGCAGCCACGACGCTGAATTAGCGGGGGGCCTAGCCAAAAACATTCAGTACTTC. Translating gives CASSHDAELAGGLAKNIQYF.

The V call is TRBV11-3, the J call TRBJ2-7, with 7 bases lining up with TRBD2. Germline assignment: CDR1 SGHNT and CDR2 YENEEA. V was clipped by 1 base and J by 0 bases; unmatched bases: 3. This CDR3 is 15 amino acids long. CDR3 protein: CASSLGASGSYEQYF. CDR3 sequence (DNA): TGTGCCAGCAGCTTAGGGGCTAGCGGCTCCTACGAGCAGTACTTC.

This chain uses TRBV6-4 with TRBJ1-1; D is undetermined. CDR1 is MRHNA, CDR2 SNTAGT, per germline. Trimming left V 4 bases short and J 3 bases short, with 9 bases between. The CDR3 has 13 residues. DNA of the CDR3: TGTGCCAGCAGTGTGGCAGAGGACACTGAAGCTTTCTTT. Translating it yields CASSVAEDTEAFF.

The chain is built from TRBV19 and TRBJ2-1; possible D gene TRBD1, 6 bases. The CDR3 has 13 residues. V lost 6 bases and J 7 bases, leaving 13 bases between the germline ends. Germline loops: CDR1 LNHDA, CDR2 SQIVND (reference sequence). CDR3 region: CASSLLRGNEQFF. The CDR3 nucleotides read TGTGCCAGTAGCCTACTAAGGGGGAATGAGCAGTTCTTC.